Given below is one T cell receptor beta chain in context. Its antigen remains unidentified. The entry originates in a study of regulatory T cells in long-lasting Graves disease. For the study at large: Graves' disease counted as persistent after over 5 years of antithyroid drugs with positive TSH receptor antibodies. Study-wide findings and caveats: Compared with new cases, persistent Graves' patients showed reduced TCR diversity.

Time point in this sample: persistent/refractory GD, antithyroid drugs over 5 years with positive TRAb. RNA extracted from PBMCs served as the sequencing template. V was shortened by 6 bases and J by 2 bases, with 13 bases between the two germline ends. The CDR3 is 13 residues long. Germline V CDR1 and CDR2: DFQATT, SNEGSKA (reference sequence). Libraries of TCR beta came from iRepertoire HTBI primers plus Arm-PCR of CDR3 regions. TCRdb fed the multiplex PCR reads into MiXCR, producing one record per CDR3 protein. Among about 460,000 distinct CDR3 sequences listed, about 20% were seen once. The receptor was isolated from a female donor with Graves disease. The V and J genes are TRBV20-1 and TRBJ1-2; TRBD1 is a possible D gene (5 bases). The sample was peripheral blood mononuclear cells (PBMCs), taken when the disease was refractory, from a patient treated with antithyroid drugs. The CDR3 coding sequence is TGCAGTGCCAGACAAGACAGCAACTATGGCTACACCTTC. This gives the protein CSARQDSNYGYTF.